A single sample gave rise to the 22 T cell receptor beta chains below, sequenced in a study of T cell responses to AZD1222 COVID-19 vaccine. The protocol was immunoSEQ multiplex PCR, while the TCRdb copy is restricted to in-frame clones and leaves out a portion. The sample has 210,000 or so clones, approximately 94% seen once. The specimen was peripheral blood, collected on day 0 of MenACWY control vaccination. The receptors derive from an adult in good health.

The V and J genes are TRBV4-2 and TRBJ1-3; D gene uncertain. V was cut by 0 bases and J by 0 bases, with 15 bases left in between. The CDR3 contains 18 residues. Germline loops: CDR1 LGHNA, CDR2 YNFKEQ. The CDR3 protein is CASSQDNSPRRSGNTIYF. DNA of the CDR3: TGTGCCAGCAGCCAAGACAATAGCCCGCGCCGCTCTGGAAACACCATATATTTT.

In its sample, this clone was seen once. CDR3 bases: TGTGCCAGTAGGAGACAGGGGAACTCTGGAAACACCATATATTTT. It is translated as CASRRQGNSGNTIYF. The chain employs TRBV19 and TRBJ1-3, with 8 bases that match TRBD1. The ends lost 6 bases at V and 0 bases at J; junction bases unmatched: 4. The CDR3 extends over 15 amino acids. Germline CDR1 is LNHDA and CDR2 is SQIVND (reference sequence).

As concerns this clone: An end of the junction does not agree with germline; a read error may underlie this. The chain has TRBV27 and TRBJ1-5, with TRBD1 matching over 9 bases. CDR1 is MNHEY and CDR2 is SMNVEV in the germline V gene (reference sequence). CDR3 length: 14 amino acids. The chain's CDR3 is CASSLTGGNQPQHF. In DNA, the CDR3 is TGTGCCAGCAGTTTAACAGGGGGCAACCAGCCCCAGCATTTT.

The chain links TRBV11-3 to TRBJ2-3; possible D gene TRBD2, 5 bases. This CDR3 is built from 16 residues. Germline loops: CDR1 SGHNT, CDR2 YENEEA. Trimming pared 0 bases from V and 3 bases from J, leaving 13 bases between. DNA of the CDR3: TGTGCCAGCAGCTTAGATTCTGATAGCGCGACAGATACGCAGTATTTT. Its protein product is CASSLDSDSATDTQYF.

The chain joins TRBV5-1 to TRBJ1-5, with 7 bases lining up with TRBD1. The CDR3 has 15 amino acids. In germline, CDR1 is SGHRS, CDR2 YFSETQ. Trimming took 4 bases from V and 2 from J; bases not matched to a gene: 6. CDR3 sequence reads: CASSPSGQGNQPQHF. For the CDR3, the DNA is TGCGCCAGCAGCCCCTCTGGACAGGGCAATCAGCCCCAGCATTTT.

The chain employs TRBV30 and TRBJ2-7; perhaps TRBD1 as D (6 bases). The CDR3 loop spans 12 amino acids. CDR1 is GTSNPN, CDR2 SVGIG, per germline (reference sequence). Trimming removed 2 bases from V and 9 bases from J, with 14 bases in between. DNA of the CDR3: TGTGCCTGGAGTAAGGGGGTAGGGACGCAGTACTTC. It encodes CAWSKGVGTQYF.

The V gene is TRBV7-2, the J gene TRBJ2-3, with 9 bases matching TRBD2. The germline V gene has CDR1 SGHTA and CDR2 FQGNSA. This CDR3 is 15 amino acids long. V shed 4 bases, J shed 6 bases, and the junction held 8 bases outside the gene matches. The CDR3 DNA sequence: TGTGCCAGCAGCTCAGCGCGGGGGGGGGCGGATACGCAGTATTTT. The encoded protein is CASSSARGGADTQYF. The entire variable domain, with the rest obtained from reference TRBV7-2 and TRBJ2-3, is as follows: GAGVSQSPSNKVTEKGKDVELRCDPISGHTALYWYRQSLGQGLEFLIYFQGNSAPDKSGLPSDRFSAERTGGSVSTLTIQRTQQEDSAVYLCASSSARGGADTQYFGPGTRLTVL.

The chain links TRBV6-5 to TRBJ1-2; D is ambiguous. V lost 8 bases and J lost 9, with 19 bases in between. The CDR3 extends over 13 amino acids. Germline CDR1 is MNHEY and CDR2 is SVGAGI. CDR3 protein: CASGIGLDYSYTF. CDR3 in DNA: TGTGCCAGCGGTATAGGGCTTGATTATAGCTACACCTTC.

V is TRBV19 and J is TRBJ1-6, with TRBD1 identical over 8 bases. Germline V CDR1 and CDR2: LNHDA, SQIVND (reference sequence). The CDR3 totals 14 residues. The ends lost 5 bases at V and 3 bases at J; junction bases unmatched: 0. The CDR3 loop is CASSDRGYNSPLHF. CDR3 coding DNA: TGTGCCAGTAGTGACAGGGGCTATAATTCACCCCTCCACTTT.

CDR3 DNA sequence: TGCGCCAGCAGCTTGACGATTAGCGGGGCCGGTCGAGATACGCAGTATTTT. Translation gives CASSLTISGAGRDTQYF. V is TRBV5-1 and J is TRBJ2-3, with 8 bases identical to TRBD2. After removal of 1 base from V and 5 bases from J, the junction contained 12 bases not matched to a gene. This CDR3 comprises 17 residues. Looked up from germline, CDR1 is SGHRS and CDR2 is YFSETQ.

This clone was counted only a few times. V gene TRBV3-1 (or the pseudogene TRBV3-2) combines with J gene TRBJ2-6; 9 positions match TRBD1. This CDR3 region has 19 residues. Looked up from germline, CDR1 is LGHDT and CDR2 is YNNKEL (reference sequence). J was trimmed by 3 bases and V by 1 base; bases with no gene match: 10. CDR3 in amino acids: CASSQVGTGLRSGANVLTF. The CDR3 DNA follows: TGTGCCAGCAGCCAAGTGGGGACAGGGTTAAGGAGTGGGGCCAACGTCCTGACTTTC.

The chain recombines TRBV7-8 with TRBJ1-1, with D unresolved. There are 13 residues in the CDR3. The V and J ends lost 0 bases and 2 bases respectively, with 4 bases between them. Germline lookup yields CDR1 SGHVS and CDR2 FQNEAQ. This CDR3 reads CASSLAENTEAFF. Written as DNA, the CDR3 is TGTGCCAGCAGCTTAGCGGAAAACACTGAAGCTTTCTTT.

The chain's CDR3 is CASSFLLNRDTQYF. CDR3 in DNA: TGTGCCAGCAGTTTCCTCCTCAACAGAGATACGCAGTATTTT. The chain uses TRBV6-5 and TRBJ2-3; D unclear. V was shortened by 4 bases and J by 5 bases, with 13 bases between the two germline ends. Per the germline V gene, CDR1 is MNHEY and CDR2 is SVGAGI. The CDR3 sequence is 14 residues long.

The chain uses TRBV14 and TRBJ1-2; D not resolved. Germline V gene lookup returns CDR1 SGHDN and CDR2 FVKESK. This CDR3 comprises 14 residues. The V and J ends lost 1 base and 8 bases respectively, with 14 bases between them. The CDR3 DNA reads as TGTGCCAGCAGCCAAGCCTGGAGGGCTGGGGGCTACACCTTC. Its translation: CASSQAWRAGGYTF.

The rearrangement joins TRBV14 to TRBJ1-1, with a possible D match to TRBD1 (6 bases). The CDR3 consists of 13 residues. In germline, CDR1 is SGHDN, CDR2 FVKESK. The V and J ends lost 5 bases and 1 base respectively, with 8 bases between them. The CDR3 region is CASSAQGNTEAFF. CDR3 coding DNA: TGTGCCAGCAGCGCACAGGGGAACACTGAAGCTTTCTTT.

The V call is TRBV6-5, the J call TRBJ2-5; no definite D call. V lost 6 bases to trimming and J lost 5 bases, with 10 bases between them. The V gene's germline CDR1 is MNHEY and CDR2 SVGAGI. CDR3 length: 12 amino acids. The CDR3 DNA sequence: TGTGCCAGCAGCCGAGGTCGGGAGACCCAGTACTTC. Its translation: CASSRGRETQYF.

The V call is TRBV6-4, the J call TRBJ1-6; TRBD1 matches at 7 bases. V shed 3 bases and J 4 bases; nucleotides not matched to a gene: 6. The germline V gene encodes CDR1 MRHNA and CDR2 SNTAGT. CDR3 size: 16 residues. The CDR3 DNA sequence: TGTGCCAGCAGTGATAACAGGGGAACTTATAATTCACCCCTCCACTTT. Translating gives CASSDNRGTYNSPLHF.

The CDR3 here is CASSQDGLSYEQYF. The CDR3 nucleotides are TGTGCCAGCAGCCAAGATGGCCTCTCATACGAGCAGTACTTC. The chain employs TRBV4-2 and TRBJ2-7; no definite D call. Trimming took 0 bases from V and 4 from J, leaving 10 bases between them. Germline-derived CDR1 and CDR2 are LGHNA and YNFKEQ. The CDR3 consists of 14 residues.

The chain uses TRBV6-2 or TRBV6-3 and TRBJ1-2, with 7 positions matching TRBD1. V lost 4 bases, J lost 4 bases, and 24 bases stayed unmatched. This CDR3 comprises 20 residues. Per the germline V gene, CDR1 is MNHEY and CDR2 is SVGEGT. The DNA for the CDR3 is TGTGCCAGCAGTTCTAGACGGACAGGATTCCCCCGAGTCGGGATCTATGGCTACACCTTC. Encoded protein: CASSSRRTGFPRVGIYGYTF.

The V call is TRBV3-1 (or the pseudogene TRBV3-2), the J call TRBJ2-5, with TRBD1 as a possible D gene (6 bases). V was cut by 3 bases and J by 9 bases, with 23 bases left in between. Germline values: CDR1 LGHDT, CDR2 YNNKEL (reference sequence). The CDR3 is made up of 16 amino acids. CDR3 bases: TGTGCCAGCAGCCACCTAGGAGTCTTCCTGGGGGCGTCCCAGTACTTC. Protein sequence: CASSHLGVFLGASQYF.

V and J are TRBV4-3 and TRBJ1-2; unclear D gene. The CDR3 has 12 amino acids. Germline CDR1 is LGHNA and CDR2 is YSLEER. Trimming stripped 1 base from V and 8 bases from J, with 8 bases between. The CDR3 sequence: CASSQAGFGYTF. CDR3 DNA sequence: TGCGCCAGCAGCCAAGCAGGATTCGGCTACACCTTC.

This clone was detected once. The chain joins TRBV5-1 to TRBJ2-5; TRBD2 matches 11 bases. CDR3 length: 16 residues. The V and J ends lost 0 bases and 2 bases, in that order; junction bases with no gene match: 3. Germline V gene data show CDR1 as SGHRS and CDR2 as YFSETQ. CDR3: CASSLDASGGQETQYF. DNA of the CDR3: TGCGCCAGCAGCTTGGACGCTAGCGGGGGGCAAGAGACCCAGTACTTC. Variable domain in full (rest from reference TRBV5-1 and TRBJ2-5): KAGVTQTPRYLIKTRGQQVTLSCSPISGHRSVSWYQQTPGQGLQFLFEYFSETQRNKGNFPGRFSGRQFSNSRSEMNVSTLELGDSALYLCASSLDASGGQETQYFGPGTRLLVL.